One sample yielded the 6 T cell receptor beta chains listed below, sequenced in a study of blood T cells in healthy people across ages. Sample-barcoded 5' priming and a J-beta primer mix drove a second PCR of about 7 to 12 cycles. TCRdb called the 5' RACE reads again in MiXCR, with one record for every CDR3 protein. The sample consists of 700,000 to 850,000 distinct CDR3 sequences, about 37% of them appearing once. Sequenced sample: blood. These receptors came from a man younger than 35 in good health.

Notes on this clonotype: A read error may produce the germline difference seen at one junction end. The chain is built from TRBV14 and TRBJ1-2; tentatively, D is TRBD1 (5 bases). The germline V gene encodes CDR1 SGHDN and CDR2 FVKESK. The CDR3 loop spans 17 amino acids. As DNA, the CDR3 is TGTGCCAGCAGCCAAGTTTCTTTACGGGGGATCGGGTATGGCCACACCTTC. It encodes CASSQVSLRGIGYGHTF.

V gene TRBV12-3 or TRBV12-4 combines with J gene TRBJ2-7, with 10 bases matching TRBD2. The end of the DNA fits TRBJ2-5 better, so the J call may be wrong. The CDR3 is made up of 15 amino acids. The CDR3 loop reads CASSDSGRGAATQYF. For the CDR3, the DNA is TGTGCCAGCAGTGACAGCGGGAGGGGAGCGGCGACCCAGTACTTC.

This clonotype appeared many times. The V call is TRBV5-1, the J call TRBJ1-2; no firm D call. This CDR3 is 11 amino acids long. V gave up 2 bases and J gave up 7 bases, with 6 bases separating them. CDR1 and CDR2 (germline): SGHRS, YFSETQ. The CDR3, as DNA: TGCGCCAGCAGCTTTTTGGGTGGCTACACCTTC. Translating gives CASSFLGGYTF.

The V gene is TRBV20-1, the J gene TRBJ2-7; 10 positions match TRBD2. The CDR3 totals 15 residues. Unmatched junction bases numbered 9, after V lost 0 bases and J lost 7 bases. Per germline, CDR1 DFQATT and CDR2 SNEGSKA (reference sequence). The CDR3 sequence is CSARDLAGVYNEQYF. CDR3 coding DNA: TGCAGTGCTAGAGATCTAGCGGGGGTATACAATGAGCAGTACTTC.

J is TRBJ2-5 and V is TRBV27; 7 nucleotides agree with TRBD1. V was clipped by 4 bases and J by 3 bases; unmatched bases: 11. The CDR3 extends over 16 amino acids. In germline, CDR1 is MNHEY, CDR2 SMNVEV (reference sequence). The CDR3 DNA reads as TGTGCCAGCAGTTCCATGACAGGGACCGGGGAAGAGACCCAGTACTTC. Amino acids: CASSSMTGTGEETQYF.

This clonotype occurred many times. The rearrangement joins TRBV15 to TRBJ2-3; D might be TRBD1 (6 bases). Germline V lookup: CDR1 LNHNV, CDR2 YYDKDF (reference sequence). V shed 3 bases and J shed 5 bases, with 15 bases lying between them. The CDR3 extends over 15 amino acids. CDR3 nucleotides: TGTGCCACCAGCAGGACCAGGGGACCGAAAGATACGCAGTATTTT. Protein: CATSRTRGPKDTQYF.